This TCR beta chain was captured by sequencing in a study of OX40 agonist ivuxolimab in advanced cancers. Study results and caveats: Average numbers of expanded clones were greater in CD8+ T cells than in CD4+.

Concerning this clone: Its target is not known.

The CDR3 spans 11 residues. Trimming stripped 8 bases from V and 6 bases from J, with 10 bases between. Germline CDR1 and CDR2: MNHNY and SVGAGI (reference sequence). This table comes from immunoSEQ multiplex PCR, and its TCRdb copy is limited to in-frame clones, with some not included. The table shows some 40,000 clones, with around 80% occurring only once. The TCR originated in an adult with an advanced solid tumor such as melanoma, head and neck, liver or kidney cancer. The specimen comprised CD4+ or CD8+ T cells sorted from blood, sampled in a trial of the OX40 agonist ivuxolimab. The genes are TRBV6-6 and TRBJ1-1; D may be TRBD1 (5 bases). Here the CDR3 reads CASSGPSEAFF. The CDR3, as DNA: TGTGCCAGCTCAGGGCCTTCTGAAGCTTTCTTT.